This record concerns one TCR beta chain sequence. Its antigen is not identified. CDR1 and CDR2 from the germline V gene are MNHEY and SVGAGI. Trimming took 8 bases from V and 1 from J; bases not matched to a gene: 18. This CDR3 is 20 amino acids long. TCRdb called the reads again in MiXCR, with one record for every CDR3 protein. This table holds about 740,000 distinct CDR3 sequences, approximately 34% found once. This record comes from a study of T cell repertoires in cytomegalovirus infection. Overall study: It can be stated that public TCR beta signatures indicated CMV infection as well as a matching HLA type. Study-wide findings and caveats: Summed public TCR beta family frequency identified CMV carriers bearing the relevant HLA. What dominated the ex vivo response were HLA-C-restricted CMV-specific TCR beta clonotypes.

The sequenced sample was PBMCs. The sequence was collected from a human donor in good health (CMV status not recorded). Some clones in this sample may be carry-over from other donors' samples. The rearrangement joins TRBV6-5 to TRBJ1-6, with TRBD1 matching 9 bases. CDR3 loop: CASLYSGTGRSRSYNSPLHF. The CDR3 region has the DNA TGTGCCAGCCTTTACTCCGGGACAGGGCGTTCCAGGTCCTATAATTCACCCCTCCACTTT.